These 30 T cell receptor beta chains were sequenced from one sample in a study of T-cell reconstitution after alpha-beta-depleted transplantation in children. Unique molecular identifiers tagged the TCRbeta library. TCRdb re-derived calls from the PCR reads in MiXCR, one entry per CDR3 protein. The table lists some 500,000 distinct CDR3 sequences, around a third of them singletons, with more than 2% in the top ten. Sample: PBMCs from the stem cell graft donor, taken from the stem cell graft. Receptors were obtained from a human donor who donated a stem cell graft to a child with aplastic anemia.

J is TRBJ1-1 and V is TRBV15; D gene ambiguous. From germline, CDR1 is LNHNV and CDR2 YYDKDF (reference sequence). The CDR3 is made up of 13 amino acids. V was shortened by 5 bases and J by 0 bases, with 7 bases between the two germline ends. The CDR3 coding sequence is TGTGCCACCAGCGGGTTTATGAACACTGAAGCTTTCTTT. Translated, it gives CATSGFMNTEAFF.

The chain carries TRBV12-3 or TRBV12-4 and TRBJ1-1; D is unresolved. V was pared by 3 bases and J by 5 bases, with 4 bases between. The CDR3 is made up of 11 amino acids. The CDR3 DNA reads TGTGCCAGCAGTTTCATGACTGAAGCTTTCTTT. Translated, it gives CASSFMTEAFF.

The chain carries TRBV12-3 or TRBV12-4 and TRBJ1-1; the D gene is possibly TRBD1 (5 bases). The CDR3 consists of 13 residues. Trimming stripped 6 bases from V and 4 bases from J, with 12 bases between. The CDR3 is CASRSRAATEAFF. The CDR3 nucleotides read TGTGCCAGCAGGAGCAGGGCGGCCACTGAAGCTTTCTTT.

The chain is built from TRBV12-3 or TRBV12-4 and TRBJ2-2, with TRBD1 matching 10 bases. Trimming cost V 3 bases and J 5 bases; bases outside gene matches: 3. This CDR3 contains 15 residues. The CDR3 coding sequence is TGTGCCAGCAGTTTCCGGGACAGGGGTACCGGGGAGCTGTTTTTT. Translating gives CASSFRDRGTGELFF.

CDR3 amino acids: CATGTGGYNEQFF. The CDR3 nucleotides read TGTGCCACCGGGACTGGCGGTTACAATGAGCAGTTCTTC. The chain combines TRBV15 with TRBJ2-1, with a tentative D call TRBD2 (6 bases). The V and J ends lost 8 bases and 4 bases respectively, with 12 bases between them. The CDR3 is 13 amino acids. CDR1 and CDR2 (germline): LNHNV, YYDKDF (reference sequence).

The genes are TRBV28 and TRBJ2-7; TRBD2 is a possible D gene (5 bases). The CDR3 contains 13 residues. Germline CDR1 reads MDHEN; CDR2 reads SYDVKM. The ends were cut back, 5 bases at V and 6 bases at J, with 14 bases in the middle. The CDR3, as DNA: TGTGCCAGCAGTGTCCCCCCGCTAGCCGAGCAGTACTTC. As protein: CASSVPPLAEQYF.

This chain joins TRBV7-8 and TRBJ1-2, with D possibly being TRBD1 (5 bases). This CDR3 has 15 residues. Trimming took off 1 base at V and 7 bases at J, with 16 bases between the two ends. Germline assignment: CDR1 SGHVS and CDR2 FQNEAQ. This CDR3 is CASSLEGVAGTGYTF. CDR3 bases: TGTGCCAGCAGCTTAGAAGGGGTTGCTGGGACTGGCTACACCTTC.

The CDR3 sequence: CASSPMLAAMNTEAFF. Here the CDR3 DNA reads TGTGCCAGCTCACCCATGCTCGCAGCTATGAACACTGAAGCTTTCTTT. This chain joins TRBV18 and TRBJ1-1; D is uncertain. V lost 3 bases to trimming and J lost 0 bases, with 14 bases between them. Germline V gives CDR1 KGHSH, CDR2 LQKENI. CDR3 length: 16 amino acids.

V gene TRBV5-1 combines with J gene TRBJ1-2, with TRBD1 as a possible D gene (6 bases). Trimming stripped 4 bases from V and 8 bases from J, with 15 bases between. The CDR3 extends over 13 amino acids. Germline V gene sequence: CDR1 SGHRS, CDR2 YFSETQ. CDR3 residues: CASSVTGLGGYTF. The CDR3 DNA reads TGCGCCAGCAGCGTTACAGGGCTCGGAGGCTACACCTTC. Full variable domain (outside the CDR3, taken from reference TRBV5-1 and TRBJ1-2): KAGVTQTPRYLIKTRGQQVTLSCSPISGHRSVSWYQQTPGQGLQFLFEYFSETQRNKGNFPGRFSGRQFSNSRSEMNVSTLELGDSALYLCASSVTGLGGYTFGSGTRLTVV.

This clonotype turned up a few times. This chain's CDR3 is CSGTGGGGYTF. CDR3 DNA sequence: TGCAGCGGTACAGGGGGTGGTGGCTACACCTTC. The chain joins TRBV29-1 to TRBJ1-2, with TRBD1 matching over 8 bases. This CDR3 has 11 residues. Germline V gives CDR1 SQVTM, CDR2 ANQGSEA. Losses at the gene ends were 7 bases for V and 7 bases for J; bases not matched to a gene: 5.

V usage is TRBV10-3 and J usage is TRBJ1-5; D unclear. Trimming took off 0 bases at V and 3 bases at J, with 15 bases between the two ends. Germline V gene lookup returns CDR1 ENHRY and CDR2 SYGVKD. This CDR3 has 17 amino acids. Here the CDR3 DNA reads TGTGCCATCAGTGAGTCGTCAGCGGGCCCTTCCAATCAGCCCCAGCATTTT. Protein product: CAISESSAGPSNQPQHF.

V gene TRBV5-1 combines with J gene TRBJ2-1; D might be TRBD1 (5 bases). The CDR3 runs 15 residues. Germline loops: CDR1 SGHRS, CDR2 YFSETQ. The V end lost 2 bases, the J end lost 2 bases, and 11 bases lay between the germline ends. CDR3 amino acids: CASSLGEDPYNEQFF. The CDR3, as DNA: TGCGCCAGCAGCTTAGGGGAAGACCCCTACAATGAGCAGTTCTTC.

This clonotype was seen a few times. The chain combines TRBV12-3 or TRBV12-4 with TRBJ1-1, with 8 bases lining up with TRBD1. Trimming took 6 bases from V and 2 from J; bases not matched to a gene: 5. The CDR3 has 14 residues. The DNA of the CDR3 is TGTGCCAGCAGGAGGACAGGGCTCAACACTGAAGCTTTCTTT. This encodes CASRRTGLNTEAFF.

In this sample, this clonotype turned up a few times. The gene calls are TRBV5-4 and TRBJ2-1; D is unclear. Germline values: CDR1 SGHNT, CDR2 YYREEE (reference sequence). V gave up 0 bases and J gave up 8 bases, with 9 bases separating them. CDR3 length: 13 residues. This chain's CDR3 is CASSLGLTDEQFF. The CDR3 DNA reads as TGTGCCAGCAGCTTGGGGCTAACGGATGAGCAGTTCTTC.

This clonotype was found once. J is TRBJ2-6 and V is TRBV5-1; no definite D call. V was pared by 1 base and J by 0 bases, with 14 bases between. This CDR3 has 18 amino acids. CDR1 is SGHRS, CDR2 YFSETQ, per germline. CDR3 DNA: TGCGCCAGCAGCTTGAGTGTCCGGGTCCCCTCTGGGGCCAACGTCCTGACTTTC. Its protein product is CASSLSVRVPSGANVLTF. Looking up the rest from reference TRBV5-1 and TRBJ2-6 gives the full variable domain: KAGVTQTPRYLIKTRGQQVTLSCSPISGHRSVSWYQQTPGQGLQFLFEYFSETQRNKGNFPGRFSGRQFSNSRSEMNVSTLELGDSALYLCASSLSVRVPSGANVLTFGAGSRLTVL.

The chain joins TRBV20-1 to TRBJ2-3, with D possibly being TRBD1 (6 bases). The CDR3 totals 12 residues. In germline, CDR1 is DFQATT, CDR2 SNEGSKA (reference sequence). Trimming pared 7 bases from V and 4 bases from J, leaving 12 bases between. CDR3: CSVRGSADTQYF. CDR3 in DNA: TGCAGTGTAAGGGGGTCGGCAGATACGCAGTATTTT.

A few counts support this clonotype. The V and J genes are TRBV13 and TRBJ1-1; 8 nucleotides match TRBD1. The CDR3 is made up of 14 amino acids. CDR1 and CDR2 (germline): PRHDT, FYEKMQ (reference sequence). V lost 7 bases and J lost 4; bases outside the gene matches: 8. The CDR3 is CASNEEGTGTEAFF. The CDR3 DNA reads as TGTGCCAGCAACGAGGAGGGGACAGGCACTGAAGCTTTCTTT.

V gene TRBV29-1 combines with J gene TRBJ2-7; unclear D gene. Germline lookup yields CDR1 SQVTM and CDR2 ANQGSEA. The CDR3 sequence is 12 residues long. Trimming removed 5 bases from V and 0 bases from J, with 8 bases in between. CDR3 sequence: CSVKESSYEQYF. The CDR3 DNA is TGCAGCGTTAAGGAGAGCTCCTACGAGCAGTACTTC.

In its sample, this clonotype was seen a few times. This chain connects TRBV9 to TRBJ1-5; 7 bases are a match to TRBD1. V shed 0 bases and J 2 bases; nucleotides not matched to a gene: 2. Per the germline V gene, CDR1 is SGDLS and CDR2 is YYNGEE. CDR3 length: 15 amino acids. The CDR3 DNA reads as TGTGCCAGCAGCGTAGAGGGGGCCGGCAATCAGCCCCAGCATTTT. It specifies CASSVEGAGNQPQHF. Filled out from reference TRBV9 and TRBJ1-5, the complete variable domain reads DSGVTQTPKHLITATGQRVTLRCSPRSGDLSVYWYQQSLDQGLQFLIQYYNGEERAKGNILERFSAQQFPDLHSELNLSSLELGDSALYFCASSVEGAGNQPQHFGDGTRLSIL.

The chain uses TRBV5-1 and TRBJ2-7, with unresolved D. With 0 bases removed from V and 7 bases from J, the gap between germline ends came to 14 bases. Germline CDR1 and CDR2: SGHRS and YFSETQ. There are 14 residues in the CDR3. CDR3 DNA: TGCGCCAGCAGCTTGGCAGGCGGATTGGATGAGCAGTACGTC. Translation: CASSLAGGLDEQYV.

This clonotype has more than one count but fewer than ten. The chain recombines TRBV7-9 with TRBJ2-5; D is possibly TRBD1 (5 bases). V was trimmed by 5 bases and J by 2 bases, leaving 9 bases between them. The CDR3 sequence is 13 residues long. The germline CDR1 and CDR2 sequences are SEHNR and FQNEAQ (reference sequence). CDR3 coding DNA: TGTGCCAGCAGCCTCAAGGGGCAAGAGACCCAGTACTTC. It translates to CASSLKGQETQYF.

V usage is TRBV10-3 and J usage is TRBJ1-1; the match to TRBD1 covers 7 bases. Looked up from germline, CDR1 is ENHRY and CDR2 is SYGVKD. With V trimmed by 4 bases and J by 3 bases, 5 bases remained unmatched. There are 14 residues in the CDR3. CDR3 nucleotides: TGTGCCATCAGTGGTAACAGGGGCGACACTGAAGCTTTCTTT. Translating it yields CAISGNRGDTEAFF.

The V and J genes are TRBV4-2 and TRBJ2-7; 12 bases line up with TRBD2. The V and J ends lost 5 bases and 4 bases, in that order; junction bases with no gene match: 6. The CDR3 has 15 residues. CDR1 is LGHNA and CDR2 is YNFKEQ in the germline V gene. CDR3 loop: CASSATTSGSYEQYF. In DNA, the CDR3 is TGTGCCAGCAGCGCAACGACTAGCGGGAGTTACGAGCAGTACTTC.

The rearrangement uses TRBV18 and TRBJ2-3; D not certain. Trimming took off 3 bases at V and 1 base at J, with 11 bases between the two ends. Germline V gene lookup returns CDR1 KGHSH and CDR2 LQKENI. This CDR3 is built from 15 residues. The CDR3 is CASSPSAGGTDTQYF. In DNA form, the CDR3 reads TGTGCCAGCTCACCGTCGGCAGGAGGCACAGATACGCAGTATTTT.

This chain links TRBV5-6 with TRBJ2-1, with a weak D call TRBD2 (5 bases). CDR3 length: 14 amino acids. The germline gives CDR1 SGHDT, CDR2 YYEEEE. The germline V and J ends were trimmed by 1 base and 3 bases, with 8 bases remaining between them. The CDR3 nucleotides read TGTGCCAGCAGCTTGACTAGTAACTACAATGAGCAGTTCTTC. The encoded protein is CASSLTSNYNEQFF. The full variable domain, completed using reference TRBV5-6 and TRBJ2-1, is DAGVTQSPTHLIKTRGQQVTLRCSPKSGHDTVSWYQQALGQGPQFIFQYYEEEERQRGNFPDRFSGHQFPNYSSELNVNALLLGDSALYLCASSLTSNYNEQFFGPGTRLTVL.

In its sample, this clonotype was seen a few times. The chain recombines TRBV5-1 with TRBJ1-1; D is unresolved. With 5 bases removed from V and 5 bases from J, the gap between germline ends came to 16 bases. Germline V gene lookup returns CDR1 SGHRS and CDR2 YFSETQ. The CDR3 runs 14 residues. In DNA, the CDR3 is TGCGCCAGCAGGTTACACCCTGACGCAACTGAAGCTTTCTTT. Amino acids: CASRLHPDATEAFF.

The rearrangement links TRBV28 to TRBJ1-2; no clear D. CDR1 MDHEN and CDR2 SYDVKM come from the germline V gene. Trimming shortened V by 3 bases and J by 6 bases, and 5 bases separated the two germline ends. The CDR3 consists of 11 residues. CDR3 bases: TGTGCCAGCAGTTTCGAGGATGGCTACACCTTC. Its translation is CASSFEDGYTF.

The chain carries TRBV20-1 and TRBJ2-5; D may match TRBD1 or TRBD2 (6 bases each). Trimming cost V 4 bases and J 2 bases, with 14 bases left between them. This CDR3 comprises 14 residues. Germline CDR1 DFQATT, CDR2 SNEGSKA (reference sequence). CDR3 coding DNA: TGCAGTGCTATGCGGGACACTTTTCAAGAGACCCAGTACTTC. It translates to CSAMRDTFQETQYF.

The chain is built from TRBV20-1 and TRBJ1-5, with 7 nucleotides matching TRBD1. CDR3 length: 13 amino acids. The germline V gene encodes CDR1 DFQATT and CDR2 SNEGSKA (reference sequence). Trimming cost V 6 bases and J 1 base; bases outside gene matches: 3. CDR3 sequence reads: CSARGTSNQPQHF. CDR3 bases: TGCAGTGCCAGGGGGACCAGCAATCAGCCCCAGCATTTT.

This clonotype showed up just a few times. V and J are TRBV20-1 and TRBJ1-1; 10 nucleotides line up with TRBD1. The CDR3 is 15 amino acids. The V segment lost 6 bases and the J segment 1 base; nucleotides outside the gene matches: 8. Per the germline V gene, CDR1 is DFQATT and CDR2 is SNEGSKA (reference sequence). This chain's CDR3 is CSANDRGQGNTEAFF. As DNA, the CDR3 is TGCAGTGCCAATGACAGGGGGCAGGGGAACACTGAAGCTTTCTTT.